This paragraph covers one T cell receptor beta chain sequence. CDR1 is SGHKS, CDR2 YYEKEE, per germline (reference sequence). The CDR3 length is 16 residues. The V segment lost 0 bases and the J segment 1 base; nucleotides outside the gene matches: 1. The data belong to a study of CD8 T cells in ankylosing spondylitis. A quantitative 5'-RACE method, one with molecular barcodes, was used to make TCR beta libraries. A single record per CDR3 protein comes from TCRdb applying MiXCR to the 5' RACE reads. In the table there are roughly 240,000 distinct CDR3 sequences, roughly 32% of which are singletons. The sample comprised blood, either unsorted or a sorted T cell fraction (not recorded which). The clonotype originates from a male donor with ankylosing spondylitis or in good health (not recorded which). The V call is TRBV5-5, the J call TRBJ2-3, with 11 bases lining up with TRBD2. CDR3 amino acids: CASSLELAGGTDTQYF. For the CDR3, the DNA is TGTGCCAGCAGCTTGGAACTAGCGGGGGGCACAGATACGCAGTATTTT.